Listed below are T cell receptor beta chains from one sample, sequenced in a study of regulatory T cells in long-lasting Graves disease. From the multiplex PCR reads, TCRdb called clonotypes with MiXCR, one entry per CDR3 protein. The sample gives 350,000 to 400,000 distinct CDR3 sequences, under 20% of which show up once; roughly 21% is in the top ten. These same records also appear under a second study, on T cells in Graves' hyperthyroidism and ophthalmopathy.

The input for sequencing was peripheral blood mononuclear cells (PBMCs), taken at new diagnosis, from a patient treated with antithyroid drugs. All receptors derive from a woman between 18 and 29 years old with Graves disease. Both conserved end residues are part of each CDR3. The order of the fields is J gene, D gene, clone size, V gene, CDR3 DNA, CDR3 protein. The D gene is left open where the match is weak. For some rows the clone size is stated as once, few or many, or as a class when expanded; others skip it.

TRBJ2-2 | NA | few | TRBV11-2 | TGTGCCAGCAGCTTAAGAGGGGCGGGCACCGGGGAGCTGTTTTTT | CASSLRGAGTGELFF
TRBJ1-5 | TRBD1 | many | TRBV6-1 | TGTGCCAGCAGCCTAGACAGGGGCGCTAATCAGCCCCAGCATTTT | CASSLDRGANQPQHF
TRBJ2-3 | TRBD2 | many | TRBV12-3/TRBV12-4 | TGTGCCAGCACCCACTACGGGGGGTCCGCCGGCGATACGCAGTATTTT | CASTHYGGSAGDTQYF
TRBJ1-5 | NA | many | TRBV3-1 | TGTGCCAGCAGCCAAGCCTGGGGAGGTCAGCCCCAGCATTTT | CASSQAWGGQPQHF
TRBJ2-7 | NA | many | TRBV28 | TGTGCCAGCAGTTTAAGGTCGGGAGTGCTCGAGCAGTACTTC | CASSLRSGVLEQYF
TRBJ2-7 | TRBD2 | NA | TRBV3-1 | TGTGCCAGCAGCCAAGATAGCGGGAGCCACCGGGAGCAGTACTTC | CASSQDSGSHREQYF
TRBJ2-3 | NA | many | TRBV20-1 | TGCAGTGTTAGATCGGATCGCACGCAGTATTTT | CSVRSDRTQYF
TRBJ2-3 | TRBD2 | NA | TRBV4-1 | TGCGCCAGCAGCCAAGGACTAGCGGGGGGTGCTGATACGCAGTATTTT | CASSQGLAGGADTQYF
TRBJ2-3 | NA | many | TRBV20-1 | TGCAGTGCTAGACGTACAGATACGCAGTATTTT | CSARRTDTQYF
TRBJ1-1 | NA | many | TRBV18 | TGTGCCAGCTCACCAGGTCTAATGAACACTGAAGCTTTCTTT | CASSPGLMNTEAFF
TRBJ2-2 | TRBD1 | once | TRBV4-2 | TGTGCCAGCAGCCAAGATTTTAGGGGGCGGCGGACCGGGGAGCTGTTTTTT | CASSQDFRGRRTGELFF
TRBJ2-1 | NA | few | TRBV13 | TGTGCCACCGTAGCTCGATCCTACAATGAGCAGTTCTTC | CATVARSYNEQFF
TRBJ2-1 | NA | many | TRBV27 | TGTGCCAGTGCGCTGGGGGGTTTCGGGAGATACTACAATGAGCAGTTCTTC | CASALGGFGRYYNEQFF
TRBJ2-4 | TRBD1 | NA | TRBV18 | TGTGCCAGCGCAGCAAGGGGACAGGACGGCAAAAACATGCAGTACTTC | CASAARGQDGKNMQYF
TRBJ1-4 | TRBD1 | NA | TRBV11-2 | TGTGCCAGCAGCCCGGGGGGGACAGGGGTGGAAAAACTGTTTTTT | CASSPGGTGVEKLFF
TRBJ2-5 | NA | many | TRBV5-6 | TGTGCCAGCAGCTTGGCCGTGGGGATCAGTAAAGAGACCCAGTACTTC | CASSLAVGISKETQYF
TRBJ2-1 | NA | few | TRBV12-3/TRBV12-4 | TGTGCCAGCACCACTTCTTGGAATGAGCAGTTCTTC | CASTTSWNEQFF
TRBJ1-6 | NA | many | TRBV12-3/TRBV12-4 | TGTGCCACCTCAGAGGGACTTCGCGATAATTCACCCCTCCACTTT | CATSEGLRDNSPLHF
TRBJ1-3 | NA | few | TRBV2 | TGTGCCAGCAGTGTTCACTCTGGAAACACCATATATTTT | CASSVHSGNTIYF
TRBJ2-5 | NA | many | TRBV12-3/TRBV12-4 | TGTGCCAGCAGTTTAGGGGGTCTCCAGTACTTC | CASSLGGLQYF
TRBJ1-5 | NA | many | TRBV6-1 | TGTGCCAGCAGTGCCACAGAGTCTCATCAGCCCCAGCATTTT | CASSATESHQPQHF
TRBJ1-2 | NA | many | TRBV20-1 | TGCCTCTGGACCCCCCTACGTAACGACTATGGCTACACCTTC | CLWTPLRNDYGYTF
TRBJ1-6 | TRBD1 | NA | TRBV5-1 | TGCGCCAGCAGCCGGGACAGCTATAATTCACCCCTCCACTTT | CASSRDSYNSPLHF
TRBJ2-7 | TRBD2 | many | TRBV4-1 | TGCGCCAGCAGCCAGGCGGGCGGGGGACTAACCTACGAGCAGTACTTC | CASSQAGGGLTYEQYF
TRBJ2-3 | NA | many | TRBV3-1 | TGTGCCAGCAGCTCTCACGGGGACATCAGCACAGATACGCAGTATTTT | CASSSHGDISTDTQYF
TRBJ2-7 | NA | many | TRBV6-5 | TGTGCCAGCAGTTACACCAGGGGCTCCAGGGTCGAGCAGTACTTC | CASSYTRGSRVEQYF
TRBJ2-2 | TRBD1 | many | TRBV28 | TGTGCCAGCAGTTGGACAGGTAGAACCGGGGAGCTGTTTTTT | CASSWTGRTGELFF
TRBJ1-6 | TRBD1 | few | TRBV9 | TGTGCCAGCAGCCCTCCGACAGGGGAAAATTCACCCCTCCACTTT | CASSPPTGENSPLHF
TRBJ2-7 | NA | many | TRBV2 | TGTGCCAGCCTTTTAGGAACCTACGAGCAGTACTTC | CASLLGTYEQYF
TRBJ1-2 | NA | NA | TRBV9 | TGTGCCAGCAGCGTAAGCCCAATGCCCCACACGCCTAACTATGGCTACACCTTC | CASSVSPMPHTPNYGYTF
TRBJ1-1 | NA | many | TRBV30 | TGTGCCTGGAGTAGCTGGGGAGGGATGAACACTGAAGCTTTCTTT | CAWSSWGGMNTEAFF
TRBJ2-4 | TRBD2 | many | TRBV5-1 | TGCGTTCCGCGGCGGGAGGGCCATTTGATGACCAAAAACATTCAGTACTTC | CVPRREGHLMTKNIQYF
TRBJ2-7 | TRBD1 | many | TRBV7-8 | TGTGCCAGCAGCTTAGCTAGGGACAGGGTCTACGAGCAGTACTTC | CASSLARDRVYEQYF
TRBJ1-2 | TRBD1 | once | TRBV7-9 | TGTGCCAGCAGCTCGTCGGACAGGGATGGCCCCTATGGCTACACCTTC | CASSSSDRDGPYGYTF
TRBJ2-5 | TRBD2 | many | TRBV2 | TGTGCCAGCAGCGGACTAGGGTCGGCGACCCAGTACTTC | CASSGLGSATQYF
TRBJ2-3 | TRBD2 | many | TRBV20-1 | TGCAGTGCTAGCGGGGGGGCGTTTGCAGATACGCAGTATTTT | CSASGGAFADTQYF
TRBJ1-1 | NA | many | TRBV28 | TGTGCCAGCAGACAGACAGCGGACACTGAAGCTTTCTTT | CASRQTADTEAFF
TRBJ2-7 | TRBD2 | many | TRBV20-1 | TGCAGTGCCCTACTAGCGGGGGAGGCCCGCGAGCAGTACTTC | CSALLAGEAREQYF
TRBJ2-3 | NA | many | TRBV3-1 | TGTGCCAGCAGCCAAGATCGACAACCCACAGATACGCAGTATTTT | CASSQDRQPTDTQYF
TRBJ2-2 | NA | many | TRBV7-3 | TGTGCCAGCAGCTCCCTAGCTTCCGGGGAGCTGTTTTTT | CASSSLASGELFF
TRBJ2-3 | TRBD2 | many | TRBV6-2/TRBV6-3 | TGTGCCAGCAGTAAGAGAGCGGGGGGGGTGGAGACGCAGTATTTT | CASSKRAGGVETQYF
TRBJ1-6 | NA | once | TRBV6-2/TRBV6-3 | TGTGCCAGCAGTTTGGGCCCTCAGAATTCACCCCTCCACTTT | CASSLGPQNSPLHF
TRBJ1-3 | NA | few | TRBV3-1 | TGTGCCAGCAGCCAAGAAGGGGGGCGAAACACCATATATTTT | CASSQEGGRNTIYF
TRBJ2-7 | NA | many | TRBV27 | TGTGCCAGCAGTAGCGCCGGGACGCTCTCCGAGCAGTACTTC | CASSSAGTLSEQYF
TRBJ1-5 | NA | many | TRBV30 | TGTGCCTGGAGTGTACGGGGGAGCAATCAGCCCCAGCATTTT | CAWSVRGSNQPQHF
TRBJ2-3 | NA | few | TRBV4-2 | TGTGCCAGCAGCCAAGAACGGACAGATACGCAGTATTTT | CASSQERTDTQYF